The next 5 T cell receptor beta chains were all read from a single sample in a study of cytomegalovirus exposure and HLA in healthy donors. Primers included in the PCR were 60 Vbeta and 13 Jbeta primers. Sequencing was performed with immunoSEQ multiplex PCR; in TCRdb, only in-frame clones are kept and a portion is missing. The data hold about 250,000 clones, with about 75% observed a single time. Specimen: PBMCs. These receptors were taken from a female donor in good health and CMV-seronegative.

This clone was seen only a few times. The rearrangement joins TRBV29-1 to TRBJ1-1; D call uncertain. V lost 5 bases and J lost 7, with 11 bases in between. Per the germline V gene, CDR1 is SQVTM and CDR2 is ANQGSEA. This CDR3 has 11 amino acids. The CDR3 protein is CSVRIGGEAFF. The CDR3 DNA reads as TGCAGCGTTAGGATCGGAGGTGAAGCTTTCTTT. Together with reference TRBV29-1 and TRBJ1-1, the CDR3 gives the full variable domain: SAVISQKPSRDICQRGTSLTIQCQVDSQVTMMFWYRQQPGQSLTLIATANQGSEATYESGFVIDKFPISRPNLTFSTLTVSNMSPEDSSIYLCSVRIGGEAFFGQGTRLTVV.

This sequence joins TRBV5-1 and TRBJ2-7; no reliable D call. The CDR3 runs to 14 residues. V was pared by 0 bases and J by 2 bases, with 9 bases between. CDR1 is SGHRS, CDR2 YFSETQ, per germline. The CDR3 DNA follows: TGCGCCAGCAGCTTGGTTTCCAGGCCCTACGAGCAGTACTTC. Translating gives CASSLVSRPYEQYF.

The chain recombines TRBV4-2 with TRBJ2-5; a weak D match, TRBD2 (7 bases). Deletions cut 0 bases from V and 5 bases from J, with 13 bases between. Germline-derived CDR1 and CDR2 are LGHNA and YNFKEQ. This CDR3 is built from 15 residues. The CDR3 DNA reads TGTGCCAGCAGCCAAGACAGGGGAGGGCATGAGACCCAGTACTTC. Its protein product is CASSQDRGGHETQYF.

The CDR3: CASSDRNLLYGYTF. The CDR3 bases are TGTGCCAGCAGTGACAGAAACCTACTCTATGGCTACACCTTC. This chain connects TRBV6-5 to TRBJ1-2; D is possibly TRBD1 (5 bases). Germline CDR1 and CDR2: MNHEY and SVGAGI. Trimming removed 5 bases from V and 4 bases from J, with 14 bases in between. The CDR3 has 14 residues.

Only a few counts were recorded for this clone. The same CDR3 can be traced to other DNA sequences in this sample. This sequence joins TRBV4-1 and TRBJ2-7; the D is unclear. Trimming removed 2 bases at V and 0 bases at J, with 11 bases between. Germline assignment: CDR1 MGHRA and CDR2 YSYEKL. The length of the CDR3 is 15 residues. In nucleotides, the CDR3 is TGCGCCAGCAGCCAATCTGGCGGTAGCTCCTACGAGCAGTACTTC. Its protein product is CASSQSGGSSYEQYF.